Listed here are 6 T cell receptor beta chains from one sample, sequenced in a study of identical twins. TCRdb independently ran MiXCR on the 5' RACE reads; one entry per CDR3 protein. The data contain about 700,000 distinct CDR3 sequences, around 8.3% of them singletons. Separately, the same data were catalogued under a study of yellow fever vaccine responses in identical twins.

Material: PBMCs. The receptors stem from a woman between 18 and 29 years old in good health.

This clonotype was counted only a few times. The chain carries TRBV7-3 and TRBJ2-2, with D tentatively TRBD2 (6 bases). This CDR3 region has 19 residues. Germline CDR1 is SGHTA and CDR2 is FQGTGA. Between the trimmed V and J ends, which lost 3 bases and 3 bases, there was a span of 23 bases. Written as DNA, the CDR3 is TGTGCCAGCAGCTTTCCCCATCGGGCGGGGCGAAGGGACACCGGGGAGCTGTTTTTT. Its translation is CASSFPHRAGRRDTGELFF.

This clonotype was found a few times. Here the CDR3 DNA reads TGTGCCAGCAGCTCACCAACTAGCGGCCCCGGGGATACGCAGTATTTT. This sequence encodes CASSSPTSGPGDTQYF. The gene calls are TRBV7-2 and TRBJ2-3; 8 nucleotides align to TRBD2. Germline loops: CDR1 SGHTA, CDR2 FQGNSA. The CDR3 has 16 residues. Trimming removed 4 bases from V and 6 bases from J; junction bases left unmatched: 12.

The rearrangement joins TRBV28 to TRBJ2-1, with a tentative D call TRBD1 (5 bases). CDR3 length: 15 residues. CDR1 and CDR2 from the germline V gene are MDHEN and SYDVKM. Trimming shortened V by 7 bases and J by 5 bases, and 18 bases separated the two germline ends. CDR3 nucleotides: TGTGCCAGCAAGAAAATGGGGCAGGGTAACAATGAGCAGTTCTTC. This translates into CASKKMGQGNNEQFF.

This clonotype is a singleton in its sample. Possible read error: a much larger clone is one base away. This chain uses TRBV20-1 with TRBJ2-3; perhaps D is TRBD1 or TRBD2 (6 bases each). The CDR3 sequence is 13 residues long. Trimming removed 6 bases from V and 3 bases from J, with 13 bases in between. CDR1 is DFQATT and CDR2 is SNEGSKA in the germline V gene (reference sequence). DNA of the CDR3: TGCAGTGCAGGGGGGACCTGGACAGATACGCAGTATTTT. This codes for CSAGGTWTDTQYF.

This clonotype has ten or more counts. This rearrangement joins TRBV6-1 to TRBJ2-1; 10 bases map to TRBD2. Germline CDR1 is MNHNS and CDR2 is SASEGT. V was clipped by 7 bases and J by 3 bases; unmatched bases: 6. This CDR3 region has 15 residues. The DNA for the CDR3 is TGTGCCAGCACCCCGAGGACTAGCGGCTACAATGAGCAGTTCTTC. Translation: CASTPRTSGYNEQFF.

This clonotype was picked up a small number of times. The V gene is TRBV29-1, the J gene TRBJ2-5; D call uncertain. V lost 4 bases and J lost 2, with 8 bases in between. Germline V gene data show CDR1 as SQVTM and CDR2 as ANQGSEA. The CDR3 covers 12 residues. CDR3 in amino acids: CSVAVTQETQYF. DNA of the CDR3: TGCAGCGTTGCGGTCACTCAAGAGACCCAGTACTTC.